These 24 T cell receptor beta chains were all obtained from the same sample, sequenced in a study of blood T cell repertoires in COVID-19. The table came from immunoSEQ multiplex PCR; TCRdb's copy has only in-frame clones and leaves some out. The sample has roughly 310,000 clones; roughly nine tenths are singletons. The sequencing sample was made of PBMCs or T cells enriched from blood (not recorded which). Receptor source: a man between 60 and 75 years old who had recovered from COVID-19.

The rearrangement links TRBV14 to TRBJ2-1; 9 bases match TRBD2. CDR1 is SGHDN, CDR2 FVKESK, per germline. This CDR3 comprises 15 residues. V was clipped by 1 base and J by 8 bases; unmatched bases: 6. Here the CDR3 reads CASSQGIAGDHEQFF. The CDR3 nucleotides are TGTGCCAGCAGCCAAGGCATAGCGGGAGACCATGAGCAGTTCTTC.

The CDR3, as DNA: TGTGCCAGCAGCTTAGGAGCGGGCGGGGGATCTGATACGCAGTATTTT. Amino acids: CASSLGAGGGSDTQYF. The chain carries TRBV7-6 and TRBJ2-3, with TRBD2 matching 7 bases. Germline values: CDR1 SGHVS, CDR2 FNYEAQ. This CDR3 spans 16 amino acids. V was clipped by 1 base and J by 6 bases; unmatched bases: 10.

DNA of the CDR3: TGCGCCAGCAGCGGAAATCAAGACAGGTTCGGAAACACCATATATTTT. Protein product: CASSGNQDRFGNTIYF. The chain links TRBV5-1 to TRBJ1-3; weak D call: TRBD1 (6 bases). V was clipped by 4 bases and J by 4 bases, with 18 bases between them. CDR1 and CDR2 (germline): SGHRS, YFSETQ. The CDR3 length is 16 residues.

This clone was picked up one time. The CDR3 region has the DNA TGTGCCAGCAGCCAGGCTAGCGGGGGTGGGGAGACCCAGTACTTC. Translated, it gives CASSQASGGGETQYF. The chain joins TRBV3-1 (or the pseudogene TRBV3-2) to TRBJ2-5; 10 bases line up with TRBD2. V gave up 3 bases and J gave up 5 bases; unmatched junction bases: 6. The germline CDR1 and CDR2 sequences are LGHDT and YNNKEL (reference sequence). This CDR3 has 15 residues.

The chain carries TRBV28 and TRBJ1-2; TRBD1 aligns across 10 bases. With V trimmed by 5 bases and J by 5 bases, 2 bases remained unmatched. Germline CDR1 and CDR2: MDHEN and SYDVKM. The CDR3 consists of 13 residues. The CDR3 sequence is CASSRGQGYGYTF. In DNA, the CDR3 is TGTGCCAGCAGTCGGGGACAGGGGTATGGCTACACCTTC.

V is TRBV7-8 and J is TRBJ2-7; 7 nucleotides agree with TRBD1. J gave up 3 bases and V 1 base, and 6 bases lay outside the gene matches. CDR1 is SGHVS and CDR2 is FQNEAQ in the germline V gene. The CDR3 is made up of 15 amino acids. CDR3 coding DNA: TGTGCCAGCAGCTTAGGTCGGACAGGTTTCTACGAGCAGTACTTC. The encoded protein is CASSLGRTGFYEQYF.

This clone was detected only a few times. The chain is built from TRBV3-1 (or the pseudogene TRBV3-2) and TRBJ1-2, with 8 bases lining up with TRBD1. This CDR3 spans 13 amino acids. Germline CDR1 reads LGHDT; CDR2 reads YNNKEL (reference sequence). Trimming removed 4 bases from V and 8 bases from J; junction bases left unmatched: 6. The CDR3 coding sequence is TGTGCCAGCAGCCTAAGGGACAGGCGCGGCTACACCTTC. The encoded protein is CASSLRDRRGYTF.

The chain is built from TRBV5-5 and TRBJ2-5, with D perhaps matching TRBD1 (5 bases). Germline values: CDR1 SGHKS, CDR2 YYEKEE (reference sequence). V lost 0 bases and J 5 bases, leaving 11 bases between the germline ends. The CDR3 runs 14 residues. Here the CDR3 DNA reads TGTGCCAGCAGCTTGGAAGGGGTGCGGGAGACCCAGTACTTC. Translated, it gives CASSLEGVRETQYF.

Here the CDR3 reads CATSRDLGTSYEQYF. DNA for the CDR3: TGTGCCACCAGCAGAGATCTAGGGACAAGCTACGAGCAGTACTTC. The V call is TRBV15, the J call TRBJ2-7, with a tentative D call TRBD1 (6 bases). Germline V lookup: CDR1 LNHNV, CDR2 YYDKDF (reference sequence). V was pared by 0 bases and J by 3 bases, with 12 bases between. The CDR3 sequence is 15 residues long.

This chain uses TRBV6-5 with TRBJ2-7; perhaps TRBD1 as D (5 bases). CDR3 length equals 13 residues. Looked up from germline, CDR1 is MNHEY and CDR2 is SVGAGI. Trimming removed 6 bases from V and 6 bases from J, with 15 bases in between. The CDR3 nucleotides are TGTGCCAGCAGGTCCGATGGGGCGTCCGAGCAGTACTTC. Protein: CASRSDGASEQYF.

For this clone: Other DNA sequences within the sample encode an identical CDR3. J is TRBJ2-7 and V is TRBV28; TRBD1 agrees at 7 bases. J lost 1 base, V lost 5 bases, and 2 bases had no gene match. The CDR3 runs to 13 residues. Germline V CDR1 and CDR2: MDHEN, SYDVKM. CDR3 protein: CASSRQGSYEQYF. DNA of the CDR3: TGTGCCAGCAGTCGACAGGGATCCTACGAGCAGTACTTC.

V and J are TRBV5-1 and TRBJ1-3; D perhaps matches TRBD1 (6 bases). From germline, CDR1 is SGHRS and CDR2 YFSETQ. The CDR3 length is 15 residues. V was pared by 4 bases and J by 4 bases, with 15 bases between. The chain's CDR3 is CASSPEAGTGNTIYF. Here the CDR3 DNA reads TGCGCCAGCAGCCCGGAGGCAGGGACAGGAAACACCATATATTTT.

The V and J genes are TRBV18 and TRBJ1-3, with D possibly TRBD1 on 6 matching bases. CDR1 and CDR2 (germline): KGHSH, LQKENI. This CDR3 region has 17 residues. Trimming removed 6 bases from V and 0 bases from J, with 18 bases in between. Written as DNA, the CDR3 is TGTGCCAGCTCGTTACAGGGAGGGGTTCGCTCTGGAAACACCATATATTTT. Amino acid sequence: CASSLQGGVRSGNTIYF.

This sequence joins TRBV19 and TRBJ2-3; 12 nucleotides line up with TRBD1. The CDR3 runs to 18 residues. J gave up 7 bases and V 5 bases, and 16 bases lay outside the gene matches. Germline assignment: CDR1 LNHDA and CDR2 SQIVND (reference sequence). CDR3 in amino acids: CASSANPRDRGRVNTQYF. The CDR3 DNA reads as TGTGCCAGTAGTGCCAACCCCCGGGACAGGGGGCGTGTTAATACGCAGTATTTT.

This rearrangement joins TRBV6-2 or TRBV6-3 to TRBJ2-2; 10 bases agree with TRBD2. J gave up 4 bases and V 6 bases, and 14 bases lay outside the gene matches. The CDR3 is 18 amino acids. The V gene's germline CDR1 is MNHEY and CDR2 SVGEGT. The CDR3 is CASSHRGGLAGGTGELFF. CDR3 coding DNA: TGTGCCAGCAGCCACAGGGGGGGATTAGCGGGAGGCACCGGGGAGCTGTTTTTT.

This clone occurred once. It is unclear where the CDR3 begins or ends on the DNA, so no DNA is shown, and the CDR3 is as TCRdb lists it. The gene calls are TRBV24-1 and TRBJ1-5; the D segment call TRBD1 is taken from the table without a DNA check. Looked up from germline, CDR1 is KGHDR and CDR2 is SFDVKD. The CDR3 has 14 amino acids, counting both end residues. CDR3 protein: CATIRARAHQPQHF.

V gene TRBV7-2 combines with J gene TRBJ1-3; D is unresolved. Germline values: CDR1 SGHTA, CDR2 FQGNSA. The CDR3 length is 16 residues. Trimming took off 5 bases at V and 0 bases at J, with 14 bases between the two ends. CDR3 amino acids: CASSQNGIASGNTIYF. DNA for the CDR3: TGTGCCAGCAGCCAGAACGGGATCGCCTCTGGAAACACCATATATTTT.

The chain recombines TRBV9 with TRBJ2-7, with 7 bases that match TRBD1. Germline-derived CDR1 and CDR2 are SGDLS and YYNGEE. The CDR3 sequence is 13 residues long. The trim removed 2 bases at V and 9 bases at J, leaving 8 bases unmatched. The CDR3 DNA reads as TGTGCCAGCAGCGTTCAAACAGGGGAGCGGCAGTACTTC. Translating gives CASSVQTGERQYF.

The chain couples TRBV20-1 to TRBJ2-7; 12 nucleotides line up with TRBD2. Germline assignment: CDR1 DFQATT and CDR2 SNEGSKA (reference sequence). The CDR3 is 14 residues long. The trim removed 3 bases at V and 6 bases at J, leaving 6 bases unmatched. CDR3 sequence: CSASPTSGGFEQYF. Here the CDR3 DNA reads TGCAGTGCTAGTCCGACTAGCGGGGGCTTCGAGCAGTACTTC.

The V call is TRBV27, the J call TRBJ2-5; D possibly corresponds to TRBD1 (5 bases). Looked up from germline, CDR1 is MNHEY and CDR2 is SMNVEV (reference sequence). V was cut by 4 bases and J by 5 bases, with 23 bases left in between. The CDR3 extends over 17 amino acids. This CDR3 reads CASSWQWVAGQLETQYF. The DNA of the CDR3 is TGTGCCAGCAGTTGGCAGTGGGTGGCAGGACAACTGGAGACCCAGTACTTC.

The J gene is TRBJ1-4, the V gene TRBV7-9; 8 bases match TRBD1. CDR1 is SEHNR, CDR2 FQNEAQ, per germline (reference sequence). V lost 2 bases, J lost 8 bases, and 7 bases stayed unmatched. This CDR3 is built from 15 residues. The CDR3 here is CASSLSTGGGEKLFF. The CDR3, as DNA: TGTGCCAGCAGCTTATCCACAGGGGGTGGAGAAAAACTGTTTTTT.

V usage is TRBV5-5 and J usage is TRBJ2-7; D is possibly TRBD1 (6 bases). Trimming pared 5 bases from V and 2 bases from J, leaving 14 bases between. This CDR3 contains 14 residues. Germline CDR1 is SGHKS and CDR2 is YYEKEE (reference sequence). CDR3 coding DNA: TGTGCCAGCAGGTCTCCGGGACAAGCCTACGAGCAGTACTTC. Its translation is CASRSPGQAYEQYF.

This clone was counted a single time. The chain joins TRBV3-1 (or the pseudogene TRBV3-2) to TRBJ1-4; D gene uncertain. The CDR3 loop spans 17 amino acids. The V end was cut by 4 bases, the J end by 0 bases, with 15 bases between. In germline, CDR1 is LGHDT, CDR2 YNNKEL (reference sequence). The CDR3 protein is CASSPRVGAATNEKLFF. The CDR3 DNA follows: TGTGCCAGCAGCCCCCGGGTAGGAGCTGCAACTAATGAAAAACTGTTTTTT.

The rearrangement links TRBV2 to TRBJ1-1; D gene uncertain. V lost 6 bases, J lost 1 base, and 12 bases lay in between. This CDR3 is built from 14 residues. Germline CDR1 SNHLY, CDR2 FYNNEI. For the CDR3, the DNA is TGTGCCAGCAGGGCCGGGAGGCAGAACACTGAAGCTTTCTTT. Protein product: CASRAGRQNTEAFF.